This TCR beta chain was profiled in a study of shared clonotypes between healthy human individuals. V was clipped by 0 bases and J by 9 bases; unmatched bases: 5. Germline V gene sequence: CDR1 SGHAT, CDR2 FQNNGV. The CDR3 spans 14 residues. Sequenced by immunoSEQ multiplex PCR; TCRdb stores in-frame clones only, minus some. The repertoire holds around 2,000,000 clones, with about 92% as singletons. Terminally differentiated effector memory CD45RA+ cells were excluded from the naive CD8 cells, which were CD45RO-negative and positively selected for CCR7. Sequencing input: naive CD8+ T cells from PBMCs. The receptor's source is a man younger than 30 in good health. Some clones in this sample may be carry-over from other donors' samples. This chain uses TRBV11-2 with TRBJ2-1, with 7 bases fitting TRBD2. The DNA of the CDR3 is TGTGCCAGCAGCTTAGATCGGGAGGTGTCTGAGCAGTTCTTC. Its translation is CASSLDREVSEQFF.